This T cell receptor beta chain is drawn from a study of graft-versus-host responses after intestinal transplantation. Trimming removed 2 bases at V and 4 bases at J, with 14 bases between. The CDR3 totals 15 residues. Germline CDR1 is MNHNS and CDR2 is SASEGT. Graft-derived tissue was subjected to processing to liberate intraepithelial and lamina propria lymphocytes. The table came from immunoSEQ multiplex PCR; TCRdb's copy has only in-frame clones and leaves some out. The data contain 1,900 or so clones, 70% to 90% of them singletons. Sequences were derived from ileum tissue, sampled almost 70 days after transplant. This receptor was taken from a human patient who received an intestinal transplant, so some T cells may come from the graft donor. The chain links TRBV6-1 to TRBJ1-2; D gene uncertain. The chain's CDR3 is CASSERAWTVYGYTF. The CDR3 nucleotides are TGTGCCAGCAGTGAAAGGGCGTGGACGGTCTATGGCTACACCTTC.